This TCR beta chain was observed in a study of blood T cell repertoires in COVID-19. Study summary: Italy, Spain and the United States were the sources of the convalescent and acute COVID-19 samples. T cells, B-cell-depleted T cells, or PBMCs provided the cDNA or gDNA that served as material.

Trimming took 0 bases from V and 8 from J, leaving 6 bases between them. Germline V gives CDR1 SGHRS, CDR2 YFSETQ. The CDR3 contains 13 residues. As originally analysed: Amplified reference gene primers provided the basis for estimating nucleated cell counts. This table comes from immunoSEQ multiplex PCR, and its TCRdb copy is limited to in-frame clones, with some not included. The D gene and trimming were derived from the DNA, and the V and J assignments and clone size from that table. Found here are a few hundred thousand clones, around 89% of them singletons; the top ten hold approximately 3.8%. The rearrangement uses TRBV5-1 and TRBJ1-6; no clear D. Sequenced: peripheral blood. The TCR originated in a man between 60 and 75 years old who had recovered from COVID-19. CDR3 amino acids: CASSLVPDSPLHF. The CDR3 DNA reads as TGCGCCAGCAGCTTGGTCCCGGATTCACCCCTCCACTTT.